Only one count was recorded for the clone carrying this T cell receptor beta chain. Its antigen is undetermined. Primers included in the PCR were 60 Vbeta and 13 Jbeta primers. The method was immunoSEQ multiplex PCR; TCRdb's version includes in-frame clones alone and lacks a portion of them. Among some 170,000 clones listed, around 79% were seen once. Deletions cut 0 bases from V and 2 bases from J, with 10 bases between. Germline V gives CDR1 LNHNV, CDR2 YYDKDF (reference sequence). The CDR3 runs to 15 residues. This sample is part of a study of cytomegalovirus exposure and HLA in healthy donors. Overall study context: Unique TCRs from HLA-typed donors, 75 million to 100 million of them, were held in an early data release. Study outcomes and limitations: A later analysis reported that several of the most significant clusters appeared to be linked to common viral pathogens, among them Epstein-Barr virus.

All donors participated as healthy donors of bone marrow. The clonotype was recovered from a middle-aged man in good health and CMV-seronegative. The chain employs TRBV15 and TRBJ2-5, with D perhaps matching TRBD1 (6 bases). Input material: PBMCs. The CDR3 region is CATSRDATGQETQYF. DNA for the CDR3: TGTGCCACCAGCAGAGACGCCACAGGGCAAGAGACCCAGTACTTC.